The T cell receptor beta chain under discussion was sequenced for a study of blood T cell repertoires in COVID-19. Sequenced by immunoSEQ multiplex PCR; TCRdb stores in-frame clones only, minus some. The table lists 180,000 or so clones, 85% to 90% of them singletons. V was clipped by 5 bases and J by 4 bases, with 14 bases between them. The V gene's germline CDR1 is LNHNV and CDR2 YYDKDF (reference sequence). The CDR3 loop spans 14 amino acids. The J gene is TRBJ1-2, the V gene TRBV15; D remains unclear. The receptor was derived from a man between 18 and 29 years old with acute or convalescent COVID-19. The sequenced sample was peripheral blood. CDR3 sequence: CATSRLSSGYGYTF. The CDR3 coding sequence is TGTGCCACCAGCCGTTTGAGCAGCGGCTATGGCTACACCTTC.